Below, 29 T cell receptor beta chains from the same sample are listed, as sequenced in a study of T cells in Graves' hyperthyroidism and ophthalmopathy. RNA transcripts gave rise to amplified TCR beta CDR3 regions. The HTBI primer set served for first-round RT-PCR of the TCR CDR3. TCRdb independently ran MiXCR on the multiplex PCR reads; one entry per CDR3 protein. The sample contains 560,000 or so distinct CDR3 sequences, about 20% of which appear only once. Sequenced input: blood. These TCRs come from a man in his forties or fifties with Graves' ophthalmopathy.

The genes are TRBV29-1 and TRBJ1-1, with a possible D match to TRBD1 (6 bases). The CDR3 extends over 14 amino acids. Trimming removed 6 bases at V and 2 bases at J, with 16 bases between. Germline V CDR1 and CDR2: SQVTM, ANQGSEA. The CDR3 DNA is TGCAGCGTCCAGGGGACCCAGACTAACACTGAAGCTTTCTTT. It codes for CSVQGTQTNTEAFF.

The gene calls are TRBV10-3 and TRBJ2-5, with D perhaps TRBD2 (6 bases). CDR3 size: 13 residues. Germline values: CDR1 ENHRY, CDR2 SYGVKD. Trimming left V 6 bases short and J 4 bases short, with 12 bases between. CDR3 protein: CAIRTGVGETQYF. For the CDR3, the DNA is TGTGCCATCAGAACGGGAGTGGGAGAGACCCAGTACTTC.

The table lists this clonotype with many counts. The chain employs TRBV12-3 or TRBV12-4 and TRBJ1-5, with D possibly TRBD1 on 6 matching bases. The CDR3 is 14 residues long. V gave up 7 bases and J gave up 7 bases, with 17 bases separating them. The DNA of the CDR3 is TGTGCCAGCAATGCGTATGGGGGGCCCCAGCCCCAGCATTTT. This translates into CASNAYGGPQPQHF.

This clonotype has ten or more counts. The chain joins TRBV5-1 to TRBJ2-7, with D possibly being TRBD2 (7 bases). Between the trimmed V and J ends, which lost 0 bases and 0 bases, there was a span of 13 bases. This CDR3 contains 16 residues. Germline V gives CDR1 SGHRS, CDR2 YFSETQ. For the CDR3, the DNA is TGCGCCAGCAGCTTGGAGGGGGGGACAAACTCCTACGAGCAGTACTTC. It translates to CASSLEGGTNSYEQYF.

This CDR3 reads CSVENPGAGGTEAFF. The CDR3, as DNA: TGCAGCGTTGAAAATCCGGGGGCTGGGGGCACTGAAGCTTTCTTT. The gene calls are TRBV29-1 and TRBJ1-1; D possibly corresponds to TRBD1 (6 bases). Germline loops: CDR1 SQVTM, CDR2 ANQGSEA. The CDR3 is made up of 15 amino acids. Trimming stripped 2 bases from V and 4 bases from J, with 17 bases between. Looking up the rest from reference TRBV29-1 and TRBJ1-1 gives the full variable domain: SAVISQKPSRDICQRGTSLTIQCQVDSQVTMMFWYRQQPGQSLTLIATANQGSEATYESGFVIDKFPISRPNLTFSTLTVSNMSPEDSSIYLCSVENPGAGGTEAFFGQGTRLTVV.

There are many counts of this clonotype. This chain joins TRBV11-1 and TRBJ2-5, with TRBD1 matching 7 bases. This CDR3 has 14 amino acids. Germline-derived CDR1 and CDR2 are SGHAT and FQDESV (reference sequence). The J segment lost 5 bases and the V segment lost 5 bases, leaving 8 bases of the junction unmatched. CDR3 nucleotides: TGTGCCAGCAGCCCGAGGGACAGTTGGGAGACCCAGTACTTC. Translated: CASSPRDSWETQYF. The full variable domain, with the rest looked up from reference TRBV11-1 and TRBJ2-5, is EAEVAQSPRYKITEKSQAVAFWCDPISGHATLYWYRQILGQGPELLVQFQDESVVDDSQLPKDRFSAERLKGVDSTLKIQPAELGDSAMYLCASSPRDSWETQYFGPGTRLLVL.

The J gene is TRBJ2-1, the V gene TRBV6-1; TRBD1 aligns across 8 bases. This CDR3 has 16 residues. Germline lookup yields CDR1 MNHNS and CDR2 SASEGT. V gave up 5 bases and J gave up 6 bases; unmatched junction bases: 12. The DNA of the CDR3 is TGTGCCAGCAGTCGCGGTCAGGGGGCGTTGGGCAATGAGCAGTTCTTC. Its translation is CASSRGQGALGNEQFF.

This clonotype was counted a few times. V usage is TRBV4-2 and J usage is TRBJ2-6, with D unresolved. V was pared by 4 bases and J by 3 bases, with 4 bases between. The CDR3 loop spans 13 amino acids. Germline loops: CDR1 LGHNA, CDR2 YNFKEQ. DNA for the CDR3: TGTGCCAGCAGCCGCGGTGGGGCCAACGTCCTGACTTTC. Protein: CASSRGGANVLTF.

The rearrangement uses TRBV30 and TRBJ2-1; 9 nucleotides line up with TRBD1. The CDR3 contains 12 residues. Germline V gene sequence: CDR1 GTSNPN, CDR2 SVGIG (reference sequence). The trim removed 5 bases at V and 8 bases at J, leaving 4 bases unmatched. The CDR3 region has the DNA TGTGCCTGGGACAGGGGGTACGATGAGCAGTTCTTC. Translated: CAWDRGYDEQFF.

This clonotype was counted a single time. The chain recombines TRBV5-1 with TRBJ1-4; D is unclear. Trimming took 4 bases from V and 3 from J, leaving 13 bases between them. The CDR3 length is 15 residues. CDR1 is SGHRS, CDR2 YFSETQ, per germline. The DNA of the CDR3 is TGCGCCAGCAGCACATCAAGGTTCCCTAATGAAAAACTGTTTTTT. Its translation is CASSTSRFPNEKLFF.

This clonotype was seen ten or more times. The chain joins TRBV7-2 to TRBJ1-3; D gene ambiguous. CDR1 and CDR2 (germline): SGHTA, FQGNSA. The CDR3 runs 15 residues. Trimming took 4 bases from V and 0 from J, leaving 10 bases between them. The CDR3 nucleotides read TGTGCCAGCAGCTACGACAACAACTCTGGAAACACCATATATTTT. Protein product: CASSYDNNSGNTIYF.

This clonotype was counted at least ten times. The chain links TRBV5-1 to TRBJ1-4; D might be TRBD1 (6 bases). Germline CDR1 reads SGHRS; CDR2 reads YFSETQ. The V and J ends lost 5 bases and 5 bases respectively, with 16 bases between them. CDR3 length: 15 amino acids. The CDR3 DNA follows: TGCGCCAGCAGGACCCAACCGGGGGGCAATGAAAAACTGTTTTTT. Translating it yields CASRTQPGGNEKLFF.

This clonotype was seen at least ten times. The chain couples TRBV12-3 or TRBV12-4 to TRBJ1-4; D is undetermined. The V end lost 6 bases, the J end lost 8 bases, and 13 bases lay between the germline ends. The CDR3 covers 13 residues. The CDR3 region is CASSLGGREKLFF. In DNA form, the CDR3 reads TGTGCCAGCAGCCTGGGAGGGAGAGAAAAACTGTTTTTT.

This clonotype appeared many times. This chain joins TRBV2 and TRBJ2-1, with 8 bases matching TRBD2. Germline CDR1 reads SNHLY; CDR2 reads FYNNEI. The V and J ends lost 5 bases and 4 bases, in that order; junction bases with no gene match: 10. CDR3 length equals 16 residues. CDR3 sequence (DNA): TGTGCCAGCAGTCCAAGATCTAGCGGGCGGTACAATGAGCAGTTCTTC. Translating gives CASSPRSSGRYNEQFF.

This clonotype was observed a few times. CDR3 region: CSARRRDTDTQYF. The CDR3 nucleotides read TGCAGTGCTAGGAGACGGGACACAGATACGCAGTATTTT. The rearrangement joins TRBV20-1 to TRBJ2-3; D is possibly TRBD2 (5 bases). Deletions cut 3 bases from V and 2 bases from J, with 9 bases between. The CDR3 runs 13 residues. The V gene's germline CDR1 is DFQATT and CDR2 SNEGSKA (reference sequence).

V is TRBV29-1 and J is TRBJ2-5; TRBD1 matches at 9 bases. V gave up 2 bases and J gave up 5 bases; unmatched junction bases: 9. Germline lookup yields CDR1 SQVTM and CDR2 ANQGSEA. The CDR3 runs to 15 residues. The CDR3 coding sequence is TGCAGCGTTGAAACGGGACAGGGACACGGGGAGACCCAGTACTTC. Protein: CSVETGQGHGETQYF. The full variable domain, completed using reference TRBV29-1 and TRBJ2-5, is SAVISQKPSRDICQRGTSLTIQCQVDSQVTMMFWYRQQPGQSLTLIATANQGSEATYESGFVIDKFPISRPNLTFSTLTVSNMSPEDSSIYLCSVETGQGHGETQYFGPGTRLLVL.

The V gene is TRBV7-2, the J gene TRBJ2-2; 7 nucleotides agree with TRBD1. This CDR3 comprises 15 residues. Per the germline V gene, CDR1 is SGHTA and CDR2 is FQGNSA. Germline trimming cut 6 bases from V and 4 bases from J; bases unmatched to any gene: 8. This CDR3 is CASSSGQVGTGELFF. DNA for the CDR3: TGTGCCAGCAGTTCAGGACAGGTTGGCACCGGGGAGCTGTTTTTT.

This clonotype has a count of ten or more. The chain couples TRBV12-3 or TRBV12-4 to TRBJ1-2; 8 positions agree with TRBD1. CDR3 length: 15 amino acids. V was clipped by 3 bases and J by 3 bases; unmatched bases: 6. CDR3 sequence reads: CASSFGQGGDYGYTF. CDR3 coding DNA: TGTGCCAGCAGTTTTGGACAGGGAGGAGACTATGGCTACACCTTC.

Only a few counts were recorded for this clonotype. This sequence joins TRBV6-1 and TRBJ2-1; tentative D call: TRBD1 (6 bases). V gave up 6 bases and J gave up 3 bases, with 12 bases separating them. Germline V gene sequence: CDR1 MNHNS, CDR2 SASEGT. The CDR3 contains 14 residues. CDR3 in DNA: TGTGCCAGCAGAATCACGGACAGCTACAATGAGCAGTTCTTC. The encoded protein is CASRITDSYNEQFF.

This clonotype was detected only a few times. V usage is TRBV5-5 and J usage is TRBJ1-1; a possible D gene is TRBD1 (5 bases). The CDR3 has 15 amino acids. Trimming cost V 6 bases and J 0 bases, with 15 bases left between them. Germline V gene sequence: CDR1 SGHKS, CDR2 YYEKEE (reference sequence). Here the CDR3 DNA reads TGTGCCAGCATCCTGGCCGGGGGATTGAACACTGAAGCTTTCTTT. This codes for CASILAGGLNTEAFF.

This clonotype was detected many times. The V and J genes are TRBV7-2 and TRBJ2-7; TRBD2 matches at 9 bases. Germline lookup yields CDR1 SGHTA and CDR2 FQGNSA. This CDR3 is built from 15 residues. V trimming: 5 bases; J trimming: 0 bases; junction bases outside the gene matches: 5. CDR3 nucleotide sequence: TGTGCCAGCAGCGGGGGGACTAGCTCCTCCTACGAGCAGTACTTC. It is translated as CASSGGTSSSYEQYF.

A few counts support this clonotype. J is TRBJ2-5 and V is TRBV10-3, with unresolved D. The CDR3 sequence is 13 residues long. The germline CDR1 and CDR2 sequences are ENHRY and SYGVKD. V shed 1 base and J shed 1 base, with 4 bases lying between them. The CDR3 sequence: CAISEWGQETQYF. DNA for the CDR3: TGTGCCATCAGTGAGTGGGGCCAAGAGACCCAGTACTTC.

This clonotype showed up many times. V gene TRBV6-1 combines with J gene TRBJ2-1, with 9 bases fitting TRBD2. V dropped 10 bases and J dropped 7; count of bases not matched to a gene: 14. The CDR3 contains 15 residues. Germline V gives CDR1 MNHNS, CDR2 SASEGT. CDR3 DNA sequence: TGTGCCATCGGTCGTCTGGGACTAGCTTCTAATGAGCAGTTCTTC. Translated: CAIGRLGLASNEQFF.

The chain recombines TRBV6-2 or TRBV6-3 with TRBJ2-3; D is perhaps TRBD2 (5 bases). Trimming shortened V by 7 bases and J by 2 bases, and 16 bases separated the two germline ends. CDR3 length: 15 residues. Germline CDR1 reads MNHEY; CDR2 reads SVGEGT. The DNA of the CDR3 is TGTGCCAGCACAAACGAGGGCCTTACCACAGATACGCAGTATTTT. This encodes CASTNEGLTTDTQYF.

With regard to this clonotype: This sequence may be a read error, since a much larger clone differs from it by one base. Given the absence of the conserved phenylalanine or tryptophan at the CDR3 end, a read error is likely. The V gene is TRBV3-1, the J gene TRBJ2-1; perhaps TRBD2 as D (5 bases). The germline V and J ends were trimmed by 0 bases and 0 bases, with 15 bases remaining between them. The CDR3 has 18 residues. Germline V CDR1 and CDR2: LGHDT, YNNKEL (reference sequence). CDR3 sequence (DNA): TGTGCCAGCAGCCAAGATCTGAGTTATGGGAGCTCCTACAATGAGCAGTTCTCC. Translating it yields CASSQDLSYGSSYNEQFS.

This clonotype was seen only a few times. The chain employs TRBV3-1 and TRBJ1-4, with TRBD1 matching 8 bases. CDR1 and CDR2 from the germline V gene are LGHDT and YNNKEL (reference sequence). This CDR3 spans 15 amino acids. With V trimmed by 4 bases and J by 8 bases, 9 bases remained unmatched. Here the CDR3 reads CASSPHRGGLEKLFF. CDR3 in DNA: TGTGCCAGCAGCCCTCACAGGGGGGGTTTGGAAAAACTGTTTTTT.

V usage is TRBV29-1 and J usage is TRBJ1-1, with a possible D match to TRBD1 (5 bases). CDR3 length: 14 amino acids. The germline V gene encodes CDR1 SQVTM and CDR2 ANQGSEA. Trimming left V 6 bases short and J 5 bases short, with 19 bases between. The CDR3 DNA sequence: TGCAGCGTGGCCGGGGCAAATGCGCGTACTGAAGCTTTCTTT. It is translated as CSVAGANARTEAFF.

This clonotype was recorded a few times. The gene calls are TRBV5-1 and TRBJ2-7; 12 nucleotides agree with TRBD2. Germline CDR1 and CDR2: SGHRS and YFSETQ. Trimming took 1 base from V and 4 from J; bases not matched to a gene: 9. This CDR3 comprises 17 residues. In DNA, the CDR3 is TGCGCCAGCAGCTTGATTCGGACTAGCGGGGTTAATTACGAGCAGTACTTC. This translates into CASSLIRTSGVNYEQYF.

V and J are TRBV7-2 and TRBJ1-5, with D unresolved. The CDR3 extends over 13 amino acids. CDR1 is SGHTA, CDR2 FQGNSA, per germline. Trimming shortened V by 5 bases and J by 8 bases, and 13 bases separated the two germline ends. The CDR3 nucleotides read TGTGCCAGCAGCCACTCAGAATGGGAGCCCCAGCATTTT. This encodes CASSHSEWEPQHF.